The 29 T cell receptor beta chains listed next were all sequenced from one sample in a study of prognosis after radiotherapy for stage I lung cancer. From genomic DNA, two-round multiplex PCR was used to amplify TCR beta CDR3. Gene-specific primers for each TRBV and TRBJ gene drove first-round PCR. MiXCR was run by TCRdb on the multiplex PCR reads, yielding one entry per CDR3 protein. The sample yields roughly 38,000 distinct CDR3 sequences, roughly 25% seen once. The sequencing used PBMCs, collected before or after stereotactic body radiation therapy (not recorded which). Receptor source: a donor over 45 with non-small cell lung cancer.

The chain uses TRBV28 and TRBJ1-2, with TRBD1 as a possible D gene (5 bases). In germline, CDR1 is MDHEN, CDR2 SYDVKM. This CDR3 spans 17 amino acids. Trimming took 5 bases from V and 1 from J, leaving 20 bases between them. CDR3 bases: TGTGCCAGCAGTAACCGGGACGGACTTCTCGGTAACTATGGCTACACCTTC. It is translated as CASSNRDGLLGNYGYTF.

This clonotype was counted at least ten times. This chain connects TRBV20-1 to TRBJ2-7; 9 positions agree with TRBD1. CDR1 is DFQATT, CDR2 SNEGSKA, per germline (reference sequence). Losses at the gene ends were 1 base for V and 2 bases for J; bases not matched to a gene: 3. CDR3 length: 14 amino acids. For the CDR3, the DNA is TGCAGTGCTAGAGTAGGGACAGGGACCTACGAGCAGTACTTC. Protein sequence: CSARVGTGTYEQYF.

This clonotype was seen a single time. This chain joins TRBV6-5 and TRBJ2-1; 11 bases line up with TRBD1. This CDR3 has 17 residues. V shed 9 bases, J shed 6 bases, and the junction held 16 bases outside the gene matches. From germline, CDR1 is MNHEY and CDR2 SVGAGI. The CDR3 DNA follows: TGTGCCAGTGGTTACTCGCAGCCAGGGACAGGGGGCAATGAGCAGTTCTTC. It encodes CASGYSQPGTGGNEQFF.

This chain uses TRBV20-1 with TRBJ1-2; D might be TRBD1 (5 bases). CDR1 is DFQATT and CDR2 is SNEGSKA in the germline V gene (reference sequence). This CDR3 is 15 amino acids long. V lost 6 bases and J lost 5, with 22 bases in between. CDR3 DNA: TGCAGTGCCGACTGGTCGGGGACCGGGGAATATGGCTACACCTTC. This translates into CSADWSGTGEYGYTF.

This clonotype was found many times. J is TRBJ1-3 and V is TRBV18; no clear D. V lost 6 bases to trimming and J lost 0 bases, with 12 bases between them. Germline loops: CDR1 KGHSH, CDR2 LQKENI. The CDR3 covers 15 residues. CDR3 sequence reads: CASSPDLGSGNTIYF. The CDR3 nucleotides read TGTGCCAGCTCCCCGGACTTAGGCTCTGGAAACACCATATATTTT.

The J gene is TRBJ1-4, the V gene TRBV5-4; perhaps TRBD1 as D (5 bases). Germline CDR1 is SGHNT and CDR2 is YYREEE (reference sequence). V lost 4 bases to trimming and J lost 8 bases, with 15 bases between them. The CDR3 totals 14 residues. The CDR3 protein is CASSGGFNEEKLFF. CDR3 coding DNA: TGTGCCAGCAGCGGGGGTTTCAATGAGGAAAAACTGTTTTTT.

In DNA form, the CDR3 reads TGTGCCAGCAGTTCCCGGGGGTGCCGGGACGGAAAAAACACTGAAGCTTTCTTT. It yields the protein CASSSRGCRDGKNTEAFF. The V call is TRBV28, the J call TRBJ1-1; maybe TRBD1 (5 bases). V lost 4 bases to trimming and J lost 2 bases, with 23 bases between them. The CDR3 consists of 18 residues. Germline loops: CDR1 MDHEN, CDR2 SYDVKM.

This clonotype was seen many times. V usage is TRBV9 and J usage is TRBJ2-1; no reliable D call. Trimming shortened V by 0 bases and J by 8 bases, and 9 bases separated the two germline ends. Germline assignment: CDR1 SGDLS and CDR2 YYNGEE. The CDR3 has 13 amino acids. The CDR3 region is CASSVAPEHEQFF. As DNA, the CDR3 is TGTGCCAGCAGCGTAGCTCCCGAACATGAGCAGTTCTTC.

The chain couples TRBV6-4 to TRBJ2-1; 9 bases align to TRBD2. J gave up 8 bases and V 4 bases, and 12 bases lay outside the gene matches. Per germline, CDR1 MRHNA and CDR2 SNTAGT. This CDR3 spans 16 amino acids. CDR3 residues: CASSVKVAGAPYEQFF. As DNA, the CDR3 is TGTGCCAGCAGTGTAAAAGTAGCGGGGGCGCCTTATGAGCAGTTCTTC.

About this clonotype: A much larger clone sits a single nucleotide away, making a read error possible. The chain combines TRBV10-3 with TRBJ2-5; 10 nucleotides line up with TRBD2. The CDR3 is 14 amino acids. CDR1 ENHRY and CDR2 SYGVKD come from the germline V gene. After removal of 4 bases from V and 2 bases from J, the junction contained 1 base not matched to a gene. The CDR3 reads CAISGTSGQETQYF. The CDR3 DNA reads TGTGCCATCAGTGGGACTAGCGGACAAGAGACCCAGTACTTC.

There are many counts of this clonotype. This sequence joins TRBV6-2 or TRBV6-3 and TRBJ1-1; D ambiguous. The CDR3 loop spans 13 amino acids. The germline gives CDR1 MNHEY, CDR2 SVGEGT. The V gene lost 4 bases and the J gene lost 1 base, with 7 bases spanning the gap. This chain's CDR3 is CASSSTRNTEAFF. CDR3 nucleotide sequence: TGTGCCAGCAGTTCGACCAGGAACACTGAAGCTTTCTTT.

This clonotype was detected once. A read error may be the cause here, since a much bigger clone is one base away. The gene calls are TRBV6-5 and TRBJ1-1; D gene uncertain. The CDR3 sequence is 13 residues long. Germline lookup yields CDR1 MNHEY and CDR2 SVGAGI. The CDR3 sequence: CASSSTRNTEAYF. For the CDR3, the DNA is TGTGCCAGCAGTTCGACCAGGAACACTGAAGCTTACTTT.

This clonotype was counted at least ten times. This rearrangement joins TRBV7-9 to TRBJ2-5, with D perhaps TRBD1 (6 bases). Germline V gene sequence: CDR1 SEHNR, CDR2 FQNEAQ (reference sequence). The CDR3 covers 14 residues. With 2 bases removed from V and 5 bases from J, the gap between germline ends came to 12 bases. The CDR3 coding sequence is TGTGCCAGCAGCTTATCTCAGGGGATGGAGACCCAGTACTTC. Its protein product is CASSLSQGMETQYF.

Comment on this clonotype: It is likely a read error: a sequence one base away is far more abundant. V is TRBV6-2 or TRBV6-3 and J is TRBJ1-5; 7 positions match TRBD1. The CDR3 has 15 residues. V was clipped by 5 bases and J by 5 bases; unmatched bases: 9. Germline V gene lookup returns CDR1 MNHEY and CDR2 SVGEGT. The CDR3 nucleotides are TGTGCCAGCAGTCGGGACAGATCAAGAGATCAGCCCCAGCATTTT. Translated: CASSRDRSRDQPQHF.

There are many counts of this clonotype. The chain joins TRBV6-1 to TRBJ2-1; 12 bases line up with TRBD2. The V segment lost 4 bases and the J segment 5 bases; nucleotides outside the gene matches: 3. This CDR3 is built from 15 residues. Germline CDR1 reads MNHNS; CDR2 reads SASEGT. The CDR3 reads CASSAGTSGHNEQFF. Here the CDR3 DNA reads TGTGCCAGCAGTGCCGGGACTAGCGGGCACAATGAGCAGTTCTTC.

This clonotype showed up many times. The chain recombines TRBV6-1 with TRBJ2-4, with a tentative D call TRBD1 (5 bases). The length of the CDR3 is 15 residues. Germline V gene sequence: CDR1 MNHNS, CDR2 SASEGT. The ends were cut back, 0 bases at V and 8 bases at J, with 14 bases in the middle. As DNA, the CDR3 is TGTGCCAGCAGTGAAGCGATGCAGGGCGCCGACATTCAGTACTTC. Its translation is CASSEAMQGADIQYF.

The rearrangement uses TRBV5-1 and TRBJ2-3; D is unclear. Trimming took off 0 bases at V and 2 bases at J, with 7 bases between the two ends. Per germline, CDR1 SGHRS and CDR2 YFSETQ. This CDR3 has 14 amino acids. The CDR3 sequence is CASSLAKDTDTQYF. The CDR3 bases are TGCGCCAGCAGCTTGGCCAAGGACACAGATACGCAGTATTTT.

This clonotype appeared many times. The chain couples TRBV11-2 to TRBJ2-2; a weak D match, TRBD2 (6 bases). The CDR3 totals 16 residues. Germline CDR1 is SGHAT and CDR2 is FQNNGV. The germline V and J ends were trimmed by 1 base and 0 bases, with 9 bases remaining between them. CDR3 coding DNA: TGTGCCAGCAGCTTAGGACGGGGGACGAACACCGGGGAGCTGTTTTTT. Translation gives CASSLGRGTNTGELFF.

The chain joins TRBV6-1 to TRBJ2-7; 14 bases line up with TRBD2. The V gene end was trimmed by 6 bases and the J gene end by 8 bases; junction bases not matched to a gene: 15. Looked up from germline, CDR1 is MNHNS and CDR2 is SASEGT. The CDR3 is 17 amino acids. The CDR3 DNA reads as TGTGCCAGCAGCCGGACCGGACTAGCGGGAGGTGACAGCAAGCAGTACTTC. This encodes CASSRTGLAGGDSKQYF.

There are many counts of this clonotype. This chain links TRBV11-2 with TRBJ1-3; 9 nucleotides agree with TRBD1. The CDR3 covers 16 residues. The germline V gene has CDR1 SGHAT and CDR2 FQNNGV. After removal of 5 bases from V and 1 base from J, the junction contained 6 bases not matched to a gene. In DNA, the CDR3 is TGTGCCAGCAGCCTAACAGGGGGCGCTTCTGGAAACACCATATATTTT. Amino acid sequence: CASSLTGGASGNTIYF.

This clonotype was observed at least ten times. The chain is built from TRBV5-1 and TRBJ2-7; 8 nucleotides align to TRBD1. After removal of 4 bases from V and 2 bases from J, the junction contained 11 bases not matched to a gene. Germline V lookup: CDR1 SGHRS, CDR2 YFSETQ. The CDR3 is 16 amino acids. The CDR3 here is CASSPDGQGGPYEQYF. In DNA, the CDR3 is TGCGCCAGCAGCCCCGACGGACAGGGAGGTCCCTACGAGCAGTACTTC.

This clonotype was counted ten times or more. This chain joins TRBV7-3 and TRBJ1-5, with 7 bases lining up with TRBD1. V gave up 3 bases and J gave up 3 bases; unmatched junction bases: 5. The CDR3 is 15 amino acids. Germline V CDR1 and CDR2: SGHTA, FQGTGA. The CDR3 sequence is CASSFTGTVNQPQHF. As DNA, the CDR3 is TGTGCCAGCAGCTTCACCGGGACAGTCAATCAGCCCCAGCATTTT.

About this clonotype itself: A much larger clone lies one base from this, so it may be a read error. The CDR3 sequence: CASTATGALNTEAFF. The CDR3 DNA reads as TGCGCCAGCACAGCGACAGGGGCGTTGAACACTGAAGCTTTCTTT. The chain links TRBV10-2 to TRBJ1-1; 8 positions agree with TRBD1. J gave up 0 bases and V 7 bases, and 7 bases lay outside the gene matches. In germline, CDR1 is WSHSY, CDR2 SAAADI. The CDR3 sequence is 15 residues long.

This clonotype was counted at least ten times. The gene calls are TRBV7-3 and TRBJ1-1, with D unresolved. The length of the CDR3 is 14 residues. V shed 4 bases and J shed 0 bases, with 9 bases lying between them. The germline gives CDR1 SGHTA, CDR2 FQGTGA. CDR3 nucleotides: TGTGCCAGCAGCTCGTGGGCCATGAACACTGAAGCTTTCTTT. It yields the protein CASSSWAMNTEAFF. Full variable domain (remainder filled in from reference TRBV7-3 and TRBJ1-1): GAGVSQTPSNKVTEKGKYVELRCDPISGHTALYWYRQSLGQGPEFLIYFQGTGAADDSGLPNDRFFAVRPEGSVSTLKIQRTERGDSAVYLCASSSWAMNTEAFFGQGTRLTVV.

In this sample, this clonotype turned up many times. The chain is built from TRBV6-1 and TRBJ2-7, with TRBD2 identical over 15 bases. Germline lookup yields CDR1 MNHNS and CDR2 SASEGT. V shed 6 bases and J 6 bases; nucleotides not matched to a gene: 12. There are 17 residues in the CDR3. CDR3 coding DNA: TGTGCCAGCAGCCGGACCGGACTAGCGGGAGGGGACAGCGAGCAGTACTTC. It specifies CASSRTGLAGGDSEQYF.

Notes on this clonotype: At one end, the junction sequence differs from germline, possibly due to a read error. The chain uses TRBV12-3 or TRBV12-4 and TRBJ1-6; weak D call: TRBD1 (5 bases). The CDR3 has 14 amino acids. CDR3 bases: TGTGCCAGCACCGCTACAGGAGGGGCTTCACCCCTGCACTTT. Translating it yields CASTATGGASPLHF.

This clonotype was recorded many times. V is TRBV19 and J is TRBJ2-1; 7 bases agree with TRBD2. CDR1 and CDR2 (germline): LNHDA, SQIVND (reference sequence). The trim removed 7 bases at V and 0 bases at J, leaving 6 bases unmatched. This CDR3 contains 15 residues. In DNA form, the CDR3 reads TGTGCCAGTACAGCGGTAGCGGGCTCCTACAATGAGCAGTTCTTC. Its protein product is CASTAVAGSYNEQFF.

This clonotype was detected ten times or more. The chain carries TRBV10-3 and TRBJ2-7; TRBD2 agrees at 7 bases. Germline assignment: CDR1 ENHRY and CDR2 SYGVKD. J was trimmed by 2 bases and V by 11 bases; bases with no gene match: 12. This CDR3 spans 14 amino acids. CDR3: CAAKTGGGTYEQYF. CDR3 DNA sequence: TGTGCCGCCAAGACGGGGGGAGGGACCTACGAGCAGTACTTC.

This clonotype was detected many times. The chain uses TRBV6-5 and TRBJ1-2; D remains ambiguous. The germline CDR1 and CDR2 sequences are MNHEY and SVGAGI. The CDR3 runs to 11 residues. Trimming shortened V by 3 bases and J by 7 bases, and 6 bases separated the two germline ends. CDR3 sequence: CASSYGRGYTF. CDR3 DNA: TGTGCCAGCAGTTATGGTCGTGGCTACACCTTC.